This T cell receptor beta chain was retrieved from a study of cytomegalovirus exposure and HLA in healthy donors. The germline CDR1 and CDR2 sequences are SEHNR and FQNEAQ (reference sequence). This CDR3 spans 13 amino acids. V lost 2 bases to trimming and J lost 3 bases, with 7 bases between them. The table lists this clone with a few counts. With 60 Vbeta and 13 Jbeta primers, the PCR was carried out. The repertoire was sequenced with immunoSEQ multiplex PCR; TCRdb's copy has only in-frame clones and lacks some. The profile shows around 100,000 clones, 73% of them singletons. Sequenced sample: PBMCs. This sequence was found in a man aged 40-55 years in good health and CMV-seronegative. The chain couples TRBV7-9 to TRBJ1-2; unclear D gene. This CDR3 reads CASSLSGYYGYTF. DNA for the CDR3: TGTGCCAGCAGCTTATCGGGGTACTATGGCTACACCTTC. Filled out from reference TRBV7-9 and TRBJ1-2, the complete variable domain reads DTGVSQNPRHKITKRGQNVTFRCDPISEHNRLYWYRQTLGQGPEFLTYFQNEAQLEKSRLLSDRFSAERPKGSFSTLEIQRTEQGDSAMYLCASSLSGYYGYTFGSGTRLTVV.